The present TCR beta chain was sequenced within a study of blood T cell repertoires in COVID-19. Study in general: Researchers got acute and convalescent COVID-19 samples from the United States, Italy and Spain.

Method: immunoSEQ multiplex PCR; TCRdb's copy keeps in-frame clones and lacks some. The sample holds some 240,000 clones, roughly 82% seen once. Material: peripheral blood. The sequence was collected from a man between 45 and 60 years old with active or convalescent COVID-19.

CDR3 in amino acids: CASSEEGGLVQPQHF. Here the CDR3 DNA reads TGTGCCAGCAGTGAGGAAGGGGGCCTTGTTCAGCCCCAGCATTTT. The V and J genes are TRBV2 and TRBJ1-5; 7 bases fit TRBD1. V shed 3 bases, J shed 6 bases, and the junction held 8 bases outside the gene matches. CDR3 length: 15 residues. The germline gives CDR1 SNHLY, CDR2 FYNNEI.